The present TCR beta chain was sequenced within a study of shared clonotypes between healthy human individuals. Study-wide results and limits: Larger richness was generally estimated for naive than memory subsets. Despite large depth, sorted-subset datasets appeared incompletely sequenced.

The repertoire was sequenced with immunoSEQ multiplex PCR; TCRdb's copy has only in-frame clones and lacks some. The sample records 950,000 to 1,100,000 clones, roughly 75% being singletons. Trimming took 6 bases from V and 1 from J, leaving 10 bases between them. The germline V gene encodes CDR1 SNHLY and CDR2 FYNNEI. This CDR3 comprises 15 residues. As for this clone: The antigen is unknown.

The sample consisted of memory CD4+ T cells sorted from blood. Subset specified: CD45RA-negative fraction. This receptor was obtained from a young man in good health. The chain employs TRBV2 and TRBJ2-6; D is uncertain. CDR3 bases: TGTGCCAGCAGACTCCTTGAGTCTGGGGCCAACGTCCTGACTTTC. Its translation: CASRLLESGANVLTF.